This T cell receptor (beta chain) emerged from a study of a mutant IDH1 vaccine in newly diagnosed glioma. Across the study: Patients arrived already treated with radiotherapy, temozolomide, or both, most having had both.

Time point denoted: baseline, week 1 (first vaccination visit). Stated treatment: pre-vaccination baseline after standard-of-care therapy. Donors had new WHO grade 3 or 4 IDH1-mutant, ATRX-lost astrocytomas. Sequenced by immunoSEQ multiplex PCR; TCRdb stores in-frame clones only, minus some. In the table there are about 38,000 clones, around 90% of which are singletons. Between the trimmed V and J ends, which lost 1 base and 4 bases, there was a span of 8 bases. The CDR3 is 13 residues long. Looked up from germline, CDR1 is SGHRS and CDR2 is YFSETQ. This receptor was taken from a man between 18 and 35 years old with glioma. Sequenced here: PBMCs, sampled from a glioma patient treated with radiotherapy, temozolomide or both. V gene TRBV5-1 combines with J gene TRBJ1-1; D ambiguous. CDR3 DNA: TGCGCCAGCAGCTTGACGGAGGTCACTGAAGCTTTCTTT. Protein: CASSLTEVTEAFF.